This T cell receptor beta chain was captured in a study of OX40 agonist ivuxolimab in advanced cancers. In the study overall: Ivuxolimab was an agonistic, fully human IgG2 monoclonal antibody directed against OX40 (CD134), a costimulatory receptor. Intravenous ivuxolimab was administered to patients every 2 weeks at six dose levels: 0.01, 0.1, 0.3, 1.5, 3 and 10 mg/kg. Of the 50 or so patients in dose escalation, about 20 had hepatocellular carcinoma, around 15 had melanoma, 9 had renal cell carcinoma and 9 had head and neck cancer. The dose-escalation cohort was approximately 83% male with a mean age of around 64 years, ranging from roughly 20 to 80. Prior anti-PD-1, anti-PD-L1 or anti-CTLA-4 therapy was permitted, and checkpoint inhibitors had been received by about 36% of dose-escalation patients. Partial responses were achieved by three dose-escalation patients, of whom one had hepatocellular carcinoma and two had cutaneous melanoma. The purpose of peripheral TCRbeta sequencing was to test whether ivuxolimab changed TCR sequence diversity and led to clonal T-cell expansion. The paper reports the monotherapy dose-escalation portion (N of about 47 patients) of the phase I ivuxolimab trial.

Broader findings and caveats from the paper: At doses of 0.1 to 3.0 mg/kg, clonal expansion of both CD4+ and CD8+ T cells in blood was seen between baseline and week 6. Low levels of normalized T-cell clonal expansion were also seen in some nonresponding patients. After ivuxolimab, expanded clones were on average more numerous among CD8+ T cells than among CD4+ T cells. Antigen specificity was not determined for the clonally expanded peripheral T cells. Partial responders in the 0.1-3.0 mg/kg groups had among the lowest normalized peripheral clonal expansion, especially among CD8+ T cells.

Measured from the cysteine to the phenylalanine, the CDR3 is 17 residues long. The sequence is cut down to CDR3 DNA, 51 bases in frame from base 1. In the germline V gene (reference sequence), CDR1 corresponds to SEHNR and CDR2 to FQNEAQ. V lost 5 bases and J lost 2 bases, and the count of bases not matched to a germline gene is 8. Patients with autoimmune disease history or receiving systemic immunosuppression were excluded from the trial. Peripheral blood for TCR sequencing was collected from all dose cohorts at baseline, on cycle 4 day 1, and on cycle 7 day 1. The samples were drawn from a first-in-human, open-label, multicenter phase I dose-escalation trial of ivuxolimab. Adults with locally advanced or metastatic head and neck squamous cell, hepatocellular, melanoma or renal cell carcinoma were enrolled in the trial. Before TCR sequencing, CD4+ T cells and CD8+ T cells from peripheral blood were sorted into separate populations.

With regard to this clone: Its specific antigen is unknown. Base qualities are missing; no much larger clone stands one base away.

For sequencing of the TCRbeta CDR3 region, genomic DNA was extracted from the sorted cells. The immunoSEQ Assay was used to sequence the TCRbeta CDR3 regions. TCRdb carries this immuneACCESS record with in-frame sequences only. Its versions omit some clonotypes, under half of them owing to an unresolved V gene in the studies checked, with the rest unexplained. The sample table contains some 49,000 clones; only one count was recorded for over 60% of them. The top ten clonotypes cover 6.5% to 9% of the sample. This chain is built from TRBV7-9 and TRBJ2-6; a stretch of 8 junction bases matches TRBD1. This specimen consisted of CD4+ or CD8+ T cells sorted from blood, obtained in a trial of the OX40 agonist ivuxolimab. The sequence was obtained from an adult with an advanced solid tumor such as melanoma, head and neck, liver or kidney cancer. The DNA sequence is given as TGTGCCAGCAGCCCGGACAGGGACATCGCTGGGGCCAACGTCCTGACTTTC. It encodes CASSPDRDIAGANVLTF.